The 29 T cell receptor beta chains reported below all come from one sample, sequenced in a study of T cells in Graves' hyperthyroidism and ophthalmopathy. The source material, RNA transcripts, was used to amplify TCR beta CDR3 regions. The HTBI primer set drove a first-round RT-PCR of the TCR CDR3. One entry per CDR3 protein, called by TCRdb with MiXCR from the multiplex PCR reads. The table lists 500,000 to 650,000 distinct CDR3 sequences, 15% to 20% of them singletons. Sequenced: blood. Receptor source: a woman between 18 and 29 years old with Graves' ophthalmopathy.

The chain recombines TRBV30 with TRBJ2-2, with 13 bases fitting TRBD2. The germline gives CDR1 GTSNPN, CDR2 SVGIG (reference sequence). With 5 bases clipped from V and 7 bases from J, the junction kept 1 base outside the gene matches. The CDR3 sequence is 13 residues long. The CDR3 loop reads CAWGTSGNGELFF. The CDR3 nucleotides read TGTGCCTGGGGGACTAGCGGGAACGGGGAGCTGTTTTTT.

The V and J genes are TRBV9 and TRBJ1-2; 7 bases match TRBD1. The CDR3 loop spans 16 amino acids. The V segment lost 4 bases and the J segment 8 bases; nucleotides outside the gene matches: 17. Per the germline V gene, CDR1 is SGDLS and CDR2 is YYNGEE. CDR3: CASSSTPTGVTHGYTF. The CDR3 DNA is TGTGCCAGCAGCTCCACTCCCACAGGGGTGACACACGGCTACACCTTC.

This clonotype was counted at least ten times. V usage is TRBV5-1 and J usage is TRBJ2-1; D uncertain. This CDR3 spans 15 amino acids. CDR1 and CDR2 from the germline V gene are SGHRS and YFSETQ. V lost 0 bases and J 2 bases, leaving 9 bases between the germline ends. The CDR3 region has the DNA TGCGCCAGCAGCTTGGACGGCCAGGCCTACAATGAGCAGTTCTTC. It encodes CASSLDGQAYNEQFF. Filled out from reference TRBV5-1 and TRBJ2-1, the complete variable domain reads KAGVTQTPRYLIKTRGQQVTLSCSPISGHRSVSWYQQTPGQGLQFLFEYFSETQRNKGNFPGRFSGRQFSNSRSEMNVSTLELGDSALYLCASSLDGQAYNEQFFGPGTRLTVL.

J is TRBJ2-5 and V is TRBV30, with 9 bases aligning to TRBD2. The CDR3 covers 16 residues. V was pared by 0 bases and J by 6 bases, with 11 bases of the junction left unmatched. Per germline, CDR1 GTSNPN and CDR2 SVGIG (reference sequence). The CDR3 spells CAWSVLDGLAGKTQYF. The DNA for the CDR3 is TGTGCCTGGAGTGTACTCGACGGGCTAGCGGGAAAGACCCAGTACTTC.

The V call is TRBV14, the J call TRBJ2-1; D is possibly TRBD1 (5 bases). The CDR3 consists of 17 residues. The V and J ends lost 0 bases and 0 bases respectively, with 12 bases between them. Germline CDR1 SGHDN, CDR2 FVKESK. The CDR3 loop reads CASSQEWGGTSYNEQFF. The CDR3 DNA is TGTGCCAGCAGCCAAGAGTGGGGCGGTACCTCCTACAATGAGCAGTTCTTC. The full variable domain, with the rest looked up from reference TRBV14 and TRBJ2-1, is EAGVTQFPSHSVIEKGQTVTLRCDPISGHDNLYWYRRVMGKEIKFLLHFVKESKQDESGMPNNRFLAERTGGTYSTLKVQPAELEDSGVYFCASSQEWGGTSYNEQFFGPGTRLTVL.

In its sample, this clonotype was seen many times. The V gene is TRBV28, the J gene TRBJ1-1; D gene ambiguous. The germline V and J ends were trimmed by 6 bases and 4 bases, with 15 bases remaining between them. Germline-derived CDR1 and CDR2 are MDHEN and SYDVKM. The CDR3 has 14 residues. For the CDR3, the DNA is TGTGCCAGCAGCCGAGGGTTTAGAGGCACTGAAGCTTTCTTT. Its protein is CASSRGFRGTEAFF.

The CDR3 nucleotides are TGTGCCAGCAGTTCTGGGACAGACCGCTTCCCCCTCCACTTT. It translates to CASSSGTDRFPLHF. V and J are TRBV12-3 or TRBV12-4 and TRBJ1-6, with 7 bases aligning to TRBD1. The ends lost 4 bases at V and 13 bases at J; junction bases unmatched: 10. The CDR3 spans 14 residues.

The chain joins TRBV4-2 to TRBJ2-7; 11 bases map to TRBD2. V lost 5 bases to trimming and J lost 2 bases; unmatched junction nucleotides: 2. The CDR3 has 14 amino acids. Germline CDR1 and CDR2: LGHNA and YNFKEQ. The chain's CDR3 is CASSGTSGAYEQYF. In DNA form, the CDR3 reads TGTGCCAGCAGCGGGACTAGCGGTGCCTACGAGCAGTACTTC.

The chain employs TRBV19 and TRBJ1-3, with D perhaps TRBD1 (6 bases). Between the trimmed V and J ends, which lost 9 bases and 2 bases, there was a span of 11 bases. Germline lookup yields CDR1 LNHDA and CDR2 SQIVND (reference sequence). The CDR3 runs to 13 residues. The CDR3 loop is CASSGEPGNTIYF. As DNA, the CDR3 is TGTGCCAGCTCAGGGGAGCCTGGAAACACCATATATTTT.

In its sample, this clonotype was seen many times. The chain uses TRBV6-1 and TRBJ2-3, with 7 bases matching TRBD2. The CDR3 is made up of 17 amino acids. CDR1 is MNHNS and CDR2 is SASEGT in the germline V gene. J gave up 0 bases and V 0 bases, and 6 bases lay outside the gene matches. CDR3 loop: CASSEAWGGLSTDTQYF. CDR3 DNA sequence: TGTGCCAGCAGTGAAGCGTGGGGGGGACTTAGCACAGATACGCAGTATTTT.

This clonotype was counted only a few times. This chain uses TRBV20-1 with TRBJ2-1; tentatively, D is TRBD2 (6 bases). Germline CDR1 DFQATT, CDR2 SNEGSKA (reference sequence). The V gene lost 7 bases and the J gene lost 3 bases, with 13 bases spanning the gap. The CDR3 runs 13 residues. CDR3 in amino acids: CSGRPGLYNEQFF. Here the CDR3 DNA reads TGCAGTGGGAGACCGGGACTCTACAATGAGCAGTTCTTC.

This clonotype appeared many times. CDR3 amino acids: CASSSDELGPADGYTF. In DNA, the CDR3 is TGTGCCAGCAGTAGTGACGAGTTGGGTCCCGCAGATGGCTACACCTTC. The chain links TRBV27 to TRBJ1-2; D is unresolved. Germline V gene data show CDR1 as MNHEY and CDR2 as SMNVEV (reference sequence). With 5 bases removed from V and 6 bases from J, the gap between germline ends came to 22 bases. The CDR3 totals 16 residues.

The V call is TRBV24-1, the J call TRBJ1-1; the match to TRBD1 covers 7 bases. CDR1 KGHDR and CDR2 SFDVKD come from the germline V gene. The V and J ends lost 2 bases and 6 bases, in that order; junction bases with no gene match: 5. The CDR3 is 14 amino acids. The CDR3 region is CATSDWRQGSEAFF. CDR3 in DNA: TGTGCCACCAGTGATTGGAGACAGGGTTCTGAAGCTTTCTTT.

The chain has TRBV5-1 and TRBJ1-3; 7 nucleotides agree with TRBD1. CDR1 SGHRS and CDR2 YFSETQ come from the germline V gene. After removal of 7 bases from V and 0 bases from J, the junction contained 7 bases not matched to a gene. The CDR3 consists of 15 residues. The CDR3 DNA reads TGCGCCAGCTCCTCCGGGACAGTCTCTGGAAACACCATATATTTT. Translating gives CASSSGTVSGNTIYF.

The CDR3 DNA sequence: TGCGCCAGCAGCCTGAGCCCGACAGGGGGCGACGGCTACACCTTC. This translates into CASSLSPTGGDGYTF. The gene calls are TRBV4-1 and TRBJ1-2, with TRBD1 matching over 10 bases. Germline loops: CDR1 MGHRA, CDR2 YSYEKL. Germline trimming cut 4 bases from V and 8 bases from J; bases unmatched to any gene: 10. CDR3 size: 15 residues.

The chain employs TRBV18 and TRBJ1-2; D is perhaps TRBD1 (5 bases). Trimming took off 3 bases at V and 8 bases at J, with 10 bases between the two ends. The CDR3 is 12 amino acids. Germline CDR1 reads KGHSH; CDR2 reads LQKENI. The CDR3 bases are TGTGCCAGCTCACCGCGGGGGAGCGGCTACACCTTC. This sequence encodes CASSPRGSGYTF.

Points on this clonotype: This could be a read error, since a much larger clone is one nucleotide away. DNA of the CDR3: TGTGCCAGCAGTGACCTAACAGGGCTCAATCAGCGCCAGCATTTT. The encoded protein is CASSDLTGLNQRQHF. The chain combines TRBV6-1 with TRBJ1-5; the D gene is possibly TRBD1 (6 bases). Germline V gene data show CDR1 as MNHNS and CDR2 as SASEGT. CDR3 length: 15 residues.

This clonotype was seen a handful of times. The CDR3 nucleotides read TGTGCCAGCAGCCCCACAGGGGGCGCTTACGAGCAGTACTTC. It codes for CASSPTGGAYEQYF. J is TRBJ2-7 and V is TRBV7-2; TRBD1 agrees at 9 bases. CDR1 is SGHTA, CDR2 FQGNSA, per germline. J was trimmed by 4 bases and V by 5 bases; bases with no gene match: 6. CDR3 size: 14 residues. Looking up the rest from reference TRBV7-2 and TRBJ2-7 gives the full variable domain: GAGVSQSPSNKVTEKGKDVELRCDPISGHTALYWYRQSLGQGLEFLIYFQGNSAPDKSGLPSDRFSAERTGGSVSTLTIQRTQQEDSAVYLCASSPTGGAYEQYFGPGTRLTVT.

The rearrangement joins TRBV19 to TRBJ1-5, with a possible D match to TRBD1 (6 bases). This CDR3 region has 15 residues. In germline, CDR1 is LNHDA, CDR2 SQIVND (reference sequence). V was shortened by 5 bases and J by 5 bases, with 16 bases between the two germline ends. The CDR3 spells CASSPSVGAHQPQHF. CDR3 DNA sequence: TGTGCCAGTAGTCCGTCGGTGGGGGCGCATCAGCCCCAGCATTTT.

The chain carries TRBV11-2 and TRBJ1-3, with a tentative D call TRBD1 (6 bases). This CDR3 comprises 16 residues. V lost 1 base and J 0 bases, leaving 10 bases between the germline ends. The germline V gene encodes CDR1 SGHAT and CDR2 FQNNGV. The CDR3 region has the DNA TGTGCCAGCAGCTTAGCGGGGGGCCTCTCTGGAAACACCATATATTTT. Its protein product is CASSLAGGLSGNTIYF.

This rearrangement joins TRBV6-5 to TRBJ1-1, with D hard to call. The length of the CDR3 is 13 residues. Germline V CDR1 and CDR2: MNHEY, SVGAGI. Trimming took off 6 bases at V and 5 bases at J, with 13 bases between the two ends. The CDR3 DNA is TGTGCCAGCAGCTACAATCTGGGAACTGAAGCTTTCTTT. Translation gives CASSYNLGTEAFF.

This clonotype showed up just a few times. A much bigger clone sits one base away, suggesting this may be a read error. The chain joins TRBV13 to TRBJ2-7, with 7 bases lining up with TRBD2. Germline CDR1 PRHDT, CDR2 FYEKMQ (reference sequence). The CDR3 is 14 amino acids. DNA for the CDR3: TGTACCAGCAGCTTCGGCACTAGCGACTACGAGCAGTACTTC. This codes for CTSSFGTSDYEQYF.

This clonotype was observed a handful of times. The chain has TRBV7-2 and TRBJ1-3; 8 bases are shared with TRBD1. Germline V gene data show CDR1 as SGHTA and CDR2 as FQGNSA. The CDR3 is 16 amino acids. V was pared by 1 base and J by 3 bases, with 5 bases of the junction left unmatched. CDR3 protein: CASSLEQGGHGNTIYF. CDR3 DNA sequence: TGTGCCAGCAGCTTAGAACAGGGGGGGCATGGAAACACCATATATTTT.

Ten or more counts support this clonotype. The chain recombines TRBV7-2 with TRBJ2-2, with 11 positions matching TRBD2. The germline gives CDR1 SGHTA, CDR2 FQGNSA. V trimming: 11 bases; J trimming: 5 bases; junction bases outside the gene matches: 13. This CDR3 comprises 16 residues. CDR3 nucleotide sequence: TGTGCCGGCAACGGACTAGCGGGCCATCGGACCGGGGAGCTGTTTTTT. It translates to CAGNGLAGHRTGELFF.

This clonotype was seen ten or more times. The V call is TRBV30, the J call TRBJ1-2; D uncertain. Trimming cost V 2 bases and J 7 bases, with 11 bases left between them. CDR1 GTSNPN and CDR2 SVGIG come from the germline V gene (reference sequence). This CDR3 spans 12 amino acids. CDR3 bases: TGTGCCTGGAGTCCTAGTCGCGGTGGCTACACCTTC. This gives the protein CAWSPSRGGYTF.

The table lists this clonotype with many counts. This chain connects TRBV5-6 to TRBJ1-1, with D possibly TRBD1 on 5 matching bases. With 2 bases removed from V and 6 bases from J, the gap between germline ends came to 11 bases. Germline CDR1 is SGHDT and CDR2 is YYEEEE. The CDR3 runs 13 residues. The CDR3 DNA follows: TGTGCCAGCAGCTTTAACAGGAGGGCTGAAGCTTTCTTT. This codes for CASSFNRRAEAFF.

The chain uses TRBV5-5 and TRBJ2-3, with D tentatively TRBD1 or TRBD2 (5 bases each). Germline CDR1 reads SGHKS; CDR2 reads YYEKEE (reference sequence). This CDR3 has 14 residues. V was cut by 0 bases and J by 6 bases, with 11 bases left in between. The CDR3 is CASSLAGWGDTQYF. The CDR3 DNA is TGTGCCAGCAGCTTGGCCGGGTGGGGGGATACGCAGTATTTT.

This clonotype appeared many times. Here the CDR3 DNA reads TGCAGTGCTACCAACACGGCGTTTAGCAATCAGCCCCAGCATTTT. Translation gives CSATNTAFSNQPQHF. This chain uses TRBV20-1 with TRBJ1-5; D uncertain. Trimming cost V 4 bases and J 0 bases, with 13 bases left between them. Germline V gene lookup returns CDR1 DFQATT and CDR2 SNEGSKA (reference sequence). There are 15 residues in the CDR3.

The chain recombines TRBV20-1 with TRBJ2-2; D might be TRBD2 (5 bases). There are 14 residues in the CDR3. Germline CDR1 DFQATT, CDR2 SNEGSKA (reference sequence). V was pared by 6 bases and J by 0 bases, with 11 bases between. The CDR3, as DNA: TGCAGTGCACGCGTAGCGACGAACACCGGGGAGCTGTTTTTT. Its translation: CSARVATNTGELFF.